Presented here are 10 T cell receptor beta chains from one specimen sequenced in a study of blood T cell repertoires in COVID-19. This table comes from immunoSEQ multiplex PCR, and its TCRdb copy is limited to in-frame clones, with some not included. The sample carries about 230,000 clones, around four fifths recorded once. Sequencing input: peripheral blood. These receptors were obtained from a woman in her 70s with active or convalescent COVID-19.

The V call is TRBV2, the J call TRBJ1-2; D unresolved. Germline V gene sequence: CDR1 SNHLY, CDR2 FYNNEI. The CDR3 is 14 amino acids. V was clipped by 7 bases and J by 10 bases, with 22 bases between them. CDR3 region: CASTTQPPAGDYTF. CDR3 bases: TGTGCCAGCACCACACAACCCCCGGCGGGAGACTACACCTTC.

The CDR3 reads CASSSTRMNTEAFF. The CDR3 nucleotides are TGCGCCAGCAGCTCGACTCGAATGAACACTGAAGCTTTCTTT. The chain couples TRBV5-1 to TRBJ1-1; D ambiguous. The germline V and J ends were trimmed by 3 bases and 0 bases, with 9 bases remaining between them. Germline V gives CDR1 SGHRS, CDR2 YFSETQ. This CDR3 region has 14 residues.

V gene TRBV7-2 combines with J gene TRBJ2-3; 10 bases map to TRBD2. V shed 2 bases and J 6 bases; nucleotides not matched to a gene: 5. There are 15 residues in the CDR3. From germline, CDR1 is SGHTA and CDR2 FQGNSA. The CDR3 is CASSLLAGDADTQYF. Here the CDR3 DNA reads TGTGCCAGCAGCTTACTAGCGGGAGACGCGGATACGCAGTATTTT.

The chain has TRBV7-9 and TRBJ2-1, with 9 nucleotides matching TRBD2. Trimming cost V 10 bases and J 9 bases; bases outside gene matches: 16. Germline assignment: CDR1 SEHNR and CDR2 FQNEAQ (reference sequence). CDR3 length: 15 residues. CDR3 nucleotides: TGTGCCACCGGCTGGTCTAGCGGGACCGGATTTGAGCAGTTCTTC. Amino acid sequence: CATGWSSGTGFEQFF.

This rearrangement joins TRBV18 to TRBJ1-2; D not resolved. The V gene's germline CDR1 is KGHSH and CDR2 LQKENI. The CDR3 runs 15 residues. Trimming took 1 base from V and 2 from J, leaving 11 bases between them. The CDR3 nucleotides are TGTGCCAGCTCACCACGGGAGGGTGACAACTATGGCTACACCTTC. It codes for CASSPREGDNYGYTF.

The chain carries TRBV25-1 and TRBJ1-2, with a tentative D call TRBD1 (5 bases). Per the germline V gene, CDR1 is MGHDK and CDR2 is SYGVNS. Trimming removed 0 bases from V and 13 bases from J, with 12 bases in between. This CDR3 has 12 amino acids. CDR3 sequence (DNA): TGTGCCAGCAGTGAATACAGGGCGCCCCCCACCTTC. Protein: CASSEYRAPPTF.

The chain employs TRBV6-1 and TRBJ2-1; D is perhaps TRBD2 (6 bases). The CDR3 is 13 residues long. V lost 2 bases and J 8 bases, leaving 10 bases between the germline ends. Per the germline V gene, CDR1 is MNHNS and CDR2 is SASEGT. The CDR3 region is CASSERRADEQFF. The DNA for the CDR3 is TGTGCCAGCAGTGAACGGAGGGCCGATGAGCAGTTCTTC.

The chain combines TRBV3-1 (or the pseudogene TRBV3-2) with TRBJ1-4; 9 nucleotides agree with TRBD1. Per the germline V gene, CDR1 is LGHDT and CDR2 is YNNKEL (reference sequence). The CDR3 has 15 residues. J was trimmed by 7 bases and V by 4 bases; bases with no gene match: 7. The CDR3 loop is CASSLTQGAFEKLFF. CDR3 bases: TGTGCCAGCAGCCTTACACAGGGGGCTTTTGAAAAACTGTTTTTT.

CDR3 region: CASSLTVAANTGELFF. The CDR3 region has the DNA TGTGCCAGCAGCCTCACCGTAGCGGCGAACACCGGGGAGCTGTTTTTT. This sequence joins TRBV7-2 and TRBJ2-2; TRBD2 is a possible D gene (6 bases). V lost 5 bases to trimming and J lost 0 bases, with 13 bases between them. Germline CDR1 and CDR2: SGHTA and FQGNSA. This CDR3 has 16 residues.

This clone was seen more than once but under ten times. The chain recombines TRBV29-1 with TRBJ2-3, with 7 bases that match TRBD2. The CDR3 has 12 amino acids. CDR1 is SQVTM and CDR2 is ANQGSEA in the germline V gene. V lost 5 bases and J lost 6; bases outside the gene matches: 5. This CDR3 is CSVSSGDDTQYF. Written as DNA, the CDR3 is TGCAGCGTTTCTAGCGGCGATGATACGCAGTATTTT.